The clone carrying this T cell receptor beta chain has only one observation. Its cognate antigen is unknown. Since a much larger clone is just one base distant, this may be a read error. The CDR3 loop spans 17 amino acids. Trimming removed 3 bases at V and 5 bases at J, with 22 bases between. Germline CDR1 is SEHNR and CDR2 is FQNEAQ (reference sequence). The record originates from a study of molecular identifiers for immune sequencing clone quantification. Study findings and constraints: Barcodes shared by identical TCR molecules could lead to underestimated sizes of highly expanded clones.

Methods described previously, with TCR primers listed, were used for bulk TCR libraries. MiXCR was run by TCRdb on the PCR reads, yielding one entry per CDR3 protein. The profile covers a few hundred thousand distinct CDR3 sequences, with approximately 25% appearing a single time and about 0.75% taken by the ten largest. The V call is TRBV7-9, the J call TRBJ2-5; D is tentatively TRBD1 or TRBD2 (5 bases each). Material: naive CD8+ T cells from blood, with Jurkat cell RNA spiked in. Subset noted: FACS-sorted CD8+CD4-CCR7+CD45RA+ naive T cells. The receptor was isolated from a human donor in good health. Some libraries in this study had Jurkat cell RNA spiked in. The DNA of the CDR3 is TGTGCCAGCAGCTTTCCCCAGGGACCAGCCTGGGATGAGACCCAGTACTTC. Translating gives CASSFPQGPAWDETQYF.